These 13 T cell receptor beta chains originate from one sample sequenced in a study of radiotherapy plus CTLA-4 blockade in lung cancer. Generated by immunoSEQ multiplex PCR, the TCRdb table keeps only in-frame clones and is missing some. The sample yields roughly 25,000 clones, about 73% seen once. Sequences were derived from peripheral blood, sampled from a patient treated with radiotherapy plus ipilimumab. Receptor source: a human donor with non-small cell lung cancer who had stable disease on radiotherapy plus ipilimumab.

CDR3 in DNA: TGTGCCAGTAGTATAGCCCTGGGACCGGCGGGCTACACCTTC. Residues: CASSIALGPAGYTF. The chain employs TRBV19 and TRBJ1-2; D perhaps matches TRBD1 (5 bases). There are 14 residues in the CDR3. V lost 1 base and J lost 8, with 14 bases in between. Germline values: CDR1 LNHDA, CDR2 SQIVND (reference sequence). The variable domain in full, completed from reference TRBV19 and TRBJ1-2, reads DGGITQSPKYLFRKEGQNVTLSCEQNLNHDAMYWYRQDPGQGLRLIYYSQIVNDFQKGDIAEGYSVSREKKESFPLTVTSAQKNPTAFYLCASSIALGPAGYTFGSGTRLTVV.

The chain carries TRBV5-1 and TRBJ2-7, with D perhaps matching TRBD1 or TRBD2 (5 bases each). Trimming left V 4 bases short and J 0 bases short, with 17 bases between. Germline loops: CDR1 SGHRS, CDR2 YFSETQ. The CDR3 extends over 16 amino acids. In DNA form, the CDR3 reads TGCGCCAGCAGCCATGGGGGAATCAAGAGCTCCTACGAGCAGTACTTC. Protein product: CASSHGGIKSSYEQYF.

V usage is TRBV5-1 and J usage is TRBJ2-5; 8 bases agree with TRBD1. The CDR3 has 14 residues. Trimming removed 3 bases from V and 1 base from J; junction bases left unmatched: 2. CDR1 is SGHRS and CDR2 is YFSETQ in the germline V gene. CDR3: CASSSRGLQETQYF. The CDR3, as DNA: TGCGCCAGCAGCTCCAGGGGGCTCCAAGAGACCCAGTACTTC.

This sequence joins TRBV11-2 and TRBJ2-1; 8 bases are shared with TRBD2. The germline V gene has CDR1 SGHAT and CDR2 FQNNGV. V was pared by 3 bases and J by 0 bases, with 10 bases of the junction left unmatched. This CDR3 is built from 18 residues. The DNA of the CDR3 is TGTGCCAGCAGCTTCCTAGACGGGGGGGAGAGCTCCTACAATGAGCAGTTCTTC. Translated, it gives CASSFLDGGESSYNEQFF.

CDR3 in amino acids: CASRNFRDRGYNEQFF. The CDR3 nucleotides read TGTGCCAGCAGGAACTTCCGGGACAGGGGTTACAATGAGCAGTTCTTC. J is TRBJ2-1 and V is TRBV11-2, with 10 positions matching TRBD1. The CDR3 length is 16 residues. With 6 bases clipped from V and 4 bases from J, the junction kept 9 bases outside the gene matches. Germline V lookup: CDR1 SGHAT, CDR2 FQNNGV.

The chain couples TRBV5-1 to TRBJ1-5; the D is unclear. The CDR3 length is 14 residues. The V end was cut by 0 bases, the J end by 0 bases, with 4 bases between. CDR1 and CDR2 (germline): SGHRS, YFSETQ. CDR3 nucleotides: TGCGCCAGCAGCTTGGACACTAGCAATCAGCCCCAGCATTTT. This codes for CASSLDTSNQPQHF.

This clone was counted only a few times. The chain links TRBV6-5 to TRBJ1-1; no firm D call. Germline lookup yields CDR1 MNHEY and CDR2 SVGAGI. V lost 0 bases, J lost 3 bases, and 11 bases lay in between. This CDR3 has 15 amino acids. CDR3 region: CASSYSRVGYTEAFF. CDR3 in DNA: TGTGCCAGCAGTTACTCGCGTGTGGGCTACACTGAAGCTTTCTTT.

This chain uses TRBV5-1 with TRBJ1-1, with 7 bases lining up with TRBD1. The CDR3 is 15 residues long. Germline V lookup: CDR1 SGHRS, CDR2 YFSETQ. After removal of 0 bases from V and 6 bases from J, the junction contained 8 bases not matched to a gene. The CDR3 DNA sequence: TGCGCCAGCAGCTTGGCAGTCAACACAGGGGCTGAAGCTTTCTTT. Protein: CASSLAVNTGAEAFF.

The CDR3 DNA follows: TGTGCCAGCAGCCCACCTAGAGAGGTCGGGGAGCTGTTTTTT. It yields the protein CASSPPREVGELFF. The chain is built from TRBV5-6 and TRBJ2-2; D unresolved. The V end lost 4 bases, the J end lost 7 bases, and 14 bases lay between the germline ends. Per germline, CDR1 SGHDT and CDR2 YYEEEE. The CDR3 spans 14 residues.

This rearrangement joins TRBV6-1 to TRBJ2-5; 12 bases map to TRBD2. With V trimmed by 7 bases and J by 1 base, 1 base remained unmatched. Per the germline V gene, CDR1 is MNHNS and CDR2 is SASEGT. The CDR3 contains 14 residues. As DNA, the CDR3 is TGTGCCAGCACGACTAGCGGGGGCCAAGAGACCCAGTACTTC. This encodes CASTTSGGQETQYF.

The CDR3 here is CASSPMTSGYNEQFF. CDR3 DNA sequence: TGTGCCAGCAGCCCGATGACTAGCGGTTACAATGAGCAGTTCTTC. The chain employs TRBV5-4 and TRBJ2-1; 9 bases agree with TRBD2. CDR1 SGHNT and CDR2 YYREEE come from the germline V gene (reference sequence). This CDR3 region has 15 residues. Trimming removed 4 bases from V and 4 bases from J; junction bases left unmatched: 6. Together with reference TRBV5-4 and TRBJ2-1, the CDR3 gives the full variable domain: ETGVTQSPTHLIKTRGQQVTLRCSSQSGHNTVSWYQQALGQGPQFIFQYYREEENGRGNFPPRFSGLQFPNYSSELNVNALELDDSALYLCASSPMTSGYNEQFFGPGTRLTVL.

This chain links TRBV23-1 with TRBJ1-5; 7 nucleotides match TRBD1. TRBV23-1 is an open reading frame, and its role is uncertain. CDR3 size: 17 residues. The V and J ends lost 4 bases and 7 bases, in that order; junction bases with no gene match: 16. In nucleotides, the CDR3 is TGCGCCAGCAGTCCGCCGATAGGTAATAAAGGGGGCCAGCCCCAGCATTTT. It encodes CASSPPIGNKGGQPQHF.

The chain carries TRBV18 and TRBJ1-5; D gene uncertain. CDR3 length: 13 amino acids. The germline V gene has CDR1 KGHSH and CDR2 LQKENI. Trimming shortened V by 6 bases and J by 4 bases, and 10 bases separated the two germline ends. The CDR3 bases are TGTGCCAGCTCCCTCGGGCAAAATCAGCCCCAGCATTTT. This sequence encodes CASSLGQNQPQHF. Filled out from reference TRBV18 and TRBJ1-5, the complete variable domain reads NAGVMQNPRHLVRRRGQEARLRCSPMKGHSHVYWYRQLPEEGLKFMVYLQKENIIDESGMPKERFSAEFPKEGPSILRIQQVVRGDSAAYFCASSLGQNQPQHFGDGTRLSIL.